What follows describes a single T cell receptor beta chain. Its antigen is as yet unknown. The CDR3 covers 14 residues. CDR1 and CDR2 (germline): SGHKS, YYEKEE (reference sequence). V was shortened by 4 bases and J by 5 bases, with 14 bases between the two germline ends. This specimen belongs to a study of T cell responses to AZD1222 COVID-19 vaccine. Study-level points and caveats: At baseline, seropositivity was found in only a handful of AZD1222 recipients.

Profiled with immunoSEQ multiplex PCR; TCRdb holds only in-frame clones, not every one. The data show roughly 100,000 clones, about 86% seen once. This sequence joins TRBV5-5 and TRBJ2-3; D might be TRBD2 (6 bases). The origin of this receptor is an adult in good health. Material: peripheral blood, obtained on day 0 of AZD1222 vaccination. The CDR3 DNA follows: TGTGCCAGCAGCAAAGCTAGCGCTAAAGATACGCAGTATTTT. Its translation: CASSKASAKDTQYF.